Listed below are T cell receptor beta chains from one sample, sequenced in a study of T cells after yellow fever vaccination. Via MiXCR, TCRdb re-called the 5' RACE reads, giving one row per CDR3 protein. The table shows 300,000 to 400,000 distinct CDR3 sequences, with around 6.5% occurring only once. Specimen: PBMCs, collected 5 days after the yellow fever booster vaccination. These receptor sequences come from a man aged 25 to 40 who received the YFV17D yellow fever vaccine. Both conserved end residues are part of each CDR3.

TRBJ2-1 TRBV12-3/TRBV12-4 CASSSRVSEQFF
TRBJ1-1 TRBV20-1 CSAGRDNTEAFF
TRBJ1-3 TRBV29-1 CSVDSGSSHTIYF
TRBJ2-1 TRBV7-2 CASSATSGMYNEQFF
TRBJ2-5 TRBV2 CASSKQGWETQYF
TRBJ2-2 TRBV20-1 CSAPLAGLNTGELFF
TRBJ2-7 TRBV25-1 CASTTDPTGEQYF
TRBJ2-5 TRBV20-1 CSASRWTGGVQKTQYF
TRBJ2-2 TRBV7-9 CASPLVSGNTGELFF
TRBJ2-5 TRBV28 CASSTGTRQETQYF
TRBJ2-1 TRBV6-5 CASVPGQGIGKSYNEQFF
TRBJ2-3 TRBV10-3 CAISAGGRGTDTQYF
TRBJ1-3 TRBV5-1 CASSLDRVGNTIYF
TRBJ2-7 TRBV11-2 CASSLDGTSGSYEQYF
TRBJ2-7 TRBV25-1 CASSATGGPYEQYF
TRBJ2-3 TRBV28 CASSRLLNSGSSTDTQYF